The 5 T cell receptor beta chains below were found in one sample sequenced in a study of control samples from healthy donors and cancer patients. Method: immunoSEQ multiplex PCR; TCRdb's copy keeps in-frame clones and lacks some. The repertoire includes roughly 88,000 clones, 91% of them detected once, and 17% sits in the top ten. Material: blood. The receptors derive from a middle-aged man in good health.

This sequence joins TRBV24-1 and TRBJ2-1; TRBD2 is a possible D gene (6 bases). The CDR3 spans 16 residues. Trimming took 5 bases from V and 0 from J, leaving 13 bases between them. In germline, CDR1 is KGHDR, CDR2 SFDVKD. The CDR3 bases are TGTGCCACCAGTGTCCGCGGGAAGAGCTCCTACAATGAGCAGTTCTTC. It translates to CATSVRGKSSYNEQFF.

The DNA of the CDR3 is TGTGCCAGCTCACCACAGGGGACTGGAAACACCATATATTTT. This gives the protein CASSPQGTGNTIYF. The rearrangement links TRBV18 to TRBJ1-3, with TRBD1 as a possible D gene (5 bases). This CDR3 contains 14 residues. V was shortened by 1 base and J by 2 bases, with 6 bases between the two germline ends. Germline lookup yields CDR1 KGHSH and CDR2 LQKENI. Complete variable domain (other parts from reference TRBV18 and TRBJ1-3): NAGVMQNPRHLVRRRGQEARLRCSPMKGHSHVYWYRQLPEEGLKFMVYLQKENIIDESGMPKERFSAEFPKEGPSILRIQQVVRGDSAAYFCASSPQGTGNTIYFGEGSWLTVV.

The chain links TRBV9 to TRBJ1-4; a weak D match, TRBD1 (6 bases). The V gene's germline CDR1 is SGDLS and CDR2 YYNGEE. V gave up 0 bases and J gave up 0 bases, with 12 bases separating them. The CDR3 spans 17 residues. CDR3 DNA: TGTGCCAGCAGCGTAGCAGCAGGGGCCTCAACTAATGAAAAACTGTTTTTT. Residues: CASSVAAGASTNEKLFF.

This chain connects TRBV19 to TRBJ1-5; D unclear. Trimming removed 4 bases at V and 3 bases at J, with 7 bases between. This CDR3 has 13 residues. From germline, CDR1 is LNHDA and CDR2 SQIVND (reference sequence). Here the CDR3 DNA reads TGTGCCAGTAGTAAATCCTTCAATCAGCCCCAGCATTTT. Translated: CASSKSFNQPQHF.

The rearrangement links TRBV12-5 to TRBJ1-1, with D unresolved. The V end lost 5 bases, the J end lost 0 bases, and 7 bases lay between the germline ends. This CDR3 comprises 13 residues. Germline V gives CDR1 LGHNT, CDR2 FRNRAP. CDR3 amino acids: CASGMALNTEAFF. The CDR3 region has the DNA TGTGCTAGTGGTATGGCCCTGAACACTGAAGCTTTCTTT. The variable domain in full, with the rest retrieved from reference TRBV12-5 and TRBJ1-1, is DARVTQTPRHKVTEMGQEVTMRCQPILGHNTVFWYRQTMMQGLELLAYFRNRAPLDDSGMPKDRFSAEMPDATLATLKIQPSEPRDSAVYFCASGMALNTEAFFGQGTRLTVV.